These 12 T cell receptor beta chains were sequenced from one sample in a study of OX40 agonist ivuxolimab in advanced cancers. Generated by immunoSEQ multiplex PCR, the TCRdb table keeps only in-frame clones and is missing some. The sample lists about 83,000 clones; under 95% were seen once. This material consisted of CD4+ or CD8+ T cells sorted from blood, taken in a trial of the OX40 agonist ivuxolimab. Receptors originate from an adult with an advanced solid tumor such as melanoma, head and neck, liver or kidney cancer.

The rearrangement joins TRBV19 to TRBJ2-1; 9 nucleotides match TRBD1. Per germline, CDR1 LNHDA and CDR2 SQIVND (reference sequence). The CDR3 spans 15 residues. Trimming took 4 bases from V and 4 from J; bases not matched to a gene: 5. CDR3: CASSSRDRVYNEQFF. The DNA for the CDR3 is TGTGCCAGTAGTAGCCGGGACAGGGTTTACAATGAGCAGTTCTTC.

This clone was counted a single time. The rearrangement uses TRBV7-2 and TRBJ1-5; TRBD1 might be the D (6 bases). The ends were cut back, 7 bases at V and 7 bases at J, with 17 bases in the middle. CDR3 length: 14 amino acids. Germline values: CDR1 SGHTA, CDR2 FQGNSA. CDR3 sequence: CASTNRERKQPQHF. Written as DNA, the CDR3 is TGTGCCAGCACCAACAGGGAAAGGAAACAGCCCCAGCATTTT. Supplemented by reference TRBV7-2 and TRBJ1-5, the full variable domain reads GAGVSQSPSNKVTEKGKDVELRCDPISGHTALYWYRQSLGQGLEFLIYFQGNSAPDKSGLPSDRFSAERTGGSVSTLTIQRTQQEDSAVYLCASTNRERKQPQHFGDGTRLSIL.

CDR3 bases: TGTGCCAGCAGTACATTGGACAAGGGGGAGAATTCACCCCTCCACTTT. This gives the protein CASSTLDKGENSPLHF. The rearrangement links TRBV6-6 to TRBJ1-6, with D maybe TRBD1 (6 bases). Per the germline V gene, CDR1 is MNHNY and CDR2 is SVGAGI (reference sequence). This CDR3 spans 16 amino acids. Trimming took 5 bases from V and 7 from J, leaving 18 bases between them.

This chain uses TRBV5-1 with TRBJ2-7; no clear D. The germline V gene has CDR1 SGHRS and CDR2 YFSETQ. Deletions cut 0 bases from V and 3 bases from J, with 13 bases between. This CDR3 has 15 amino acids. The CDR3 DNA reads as TGCGCCAGCAGCTTGGCCCCTGGGCCTTTCTACGAGCAGTACTTC. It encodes CASSLAPGPFYEQYF.

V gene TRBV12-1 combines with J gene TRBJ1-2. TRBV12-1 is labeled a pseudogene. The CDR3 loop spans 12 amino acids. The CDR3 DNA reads TGTGCCAGCAGCTTTGAGAGGGATGGCTACACCTTC. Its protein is CASSFERDGYTF.

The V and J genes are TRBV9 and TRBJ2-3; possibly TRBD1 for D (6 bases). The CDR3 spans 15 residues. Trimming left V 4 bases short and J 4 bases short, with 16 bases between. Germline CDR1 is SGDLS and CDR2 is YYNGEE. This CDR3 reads CASSPNAGTPDTQYF. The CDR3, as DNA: TGTGCCAGCAGCCCAAACGCCGGGACACCAGATACGCAGTATTTT.

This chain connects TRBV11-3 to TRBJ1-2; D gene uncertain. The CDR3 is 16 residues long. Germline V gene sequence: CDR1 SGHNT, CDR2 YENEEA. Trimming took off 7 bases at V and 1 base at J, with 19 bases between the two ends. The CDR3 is CASTTRGATINYGYTF. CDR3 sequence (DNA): TGTGCCAGCACAACAAGAGGAGCCACCATTAACTATGGCTACACCTTC.

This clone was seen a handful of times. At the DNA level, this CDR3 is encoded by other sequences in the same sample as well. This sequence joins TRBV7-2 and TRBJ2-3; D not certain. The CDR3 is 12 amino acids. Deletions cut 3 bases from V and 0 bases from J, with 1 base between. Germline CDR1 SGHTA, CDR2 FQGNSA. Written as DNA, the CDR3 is TGTGCCAGCAGCTTTAGCACAGATACGCAGTATTTT. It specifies CASSFSTDTQYF.

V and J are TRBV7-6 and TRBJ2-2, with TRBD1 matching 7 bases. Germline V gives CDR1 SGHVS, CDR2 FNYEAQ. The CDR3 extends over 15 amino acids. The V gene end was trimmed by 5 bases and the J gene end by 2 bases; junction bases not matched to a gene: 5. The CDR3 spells CASSRDRLNTGELFF. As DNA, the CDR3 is TGTGCCAGCAGCAGGGACAGACTAAACACCGGGGAGCTGTTTTTT.

The chain's CDR3 is CASSLNLAVNTGELFF. Written as DNA, the CDR3 is TGCGCCAGCAGCCTAAATCTAGCGGTGAATACCGGGGAGCTGTTTTTT. V usage is TRBV5-1 and J usage is TRBJ2-2; 7 positions agree with TRBD2. The junction had 11 bases not matched to a gene; V was cut back by 4 bases and J by 5 bases. Germline V gene sequence: CDR1 SGHRS, CDR2 YFSETQ. CDR3 length equals 16 residues.

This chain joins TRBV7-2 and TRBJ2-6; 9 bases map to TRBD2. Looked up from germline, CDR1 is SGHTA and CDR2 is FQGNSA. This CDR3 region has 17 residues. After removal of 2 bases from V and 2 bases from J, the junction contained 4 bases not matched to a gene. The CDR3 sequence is CASSLTGGGAGANVLTF. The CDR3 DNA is TGTGCCAGCAGCTTAACCGGCGGGGGGGCTGGGGCCAACGTCCTGACTTTC. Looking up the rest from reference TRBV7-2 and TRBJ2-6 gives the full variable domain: GAGVSQSPSNKVTEKGKDVELRCDPISGHTALYWYRQSLGQGLEFLIYFQGNSAPDKSGLPSDRFSAERTGGSVSTLTIQRTQQEDSAVYLCASSLTGGGAGANVLTFGAGSRLTVL.

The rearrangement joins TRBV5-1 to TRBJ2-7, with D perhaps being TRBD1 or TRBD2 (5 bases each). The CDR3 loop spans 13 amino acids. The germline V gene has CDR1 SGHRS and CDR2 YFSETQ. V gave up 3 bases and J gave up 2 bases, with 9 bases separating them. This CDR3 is CASSSLGAYEQYF. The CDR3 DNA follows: TGCGCCAGCAGCTCCTTGGGGGCCTACGAGCAGTACTTC.